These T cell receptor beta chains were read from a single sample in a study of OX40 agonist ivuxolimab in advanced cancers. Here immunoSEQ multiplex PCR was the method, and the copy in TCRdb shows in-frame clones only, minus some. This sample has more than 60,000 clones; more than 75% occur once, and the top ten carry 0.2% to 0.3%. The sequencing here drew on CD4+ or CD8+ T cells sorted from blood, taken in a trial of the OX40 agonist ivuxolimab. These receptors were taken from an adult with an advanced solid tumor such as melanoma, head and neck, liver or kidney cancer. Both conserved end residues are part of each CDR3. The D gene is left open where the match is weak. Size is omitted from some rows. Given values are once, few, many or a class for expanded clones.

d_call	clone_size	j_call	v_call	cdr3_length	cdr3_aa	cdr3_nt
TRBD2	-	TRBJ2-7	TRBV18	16	CASSPQGGSRSYEQYF	TGTGCCAGCTCACCCCAAGGCGGGAGTAGGTCCTACGAGCAGTACTTC
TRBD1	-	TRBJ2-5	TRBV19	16	CASSMFVLGQQETQYF	TGTGCCAGTAGTATGTTTGTCTTGGGACAGCAAGAGACCCAGTACTTC
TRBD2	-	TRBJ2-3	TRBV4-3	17	CASSQFNLAGGKDTQYF	TGCGCCAGCAGCCAATTTAATCTAGCGGGAGGGAAAGATACGCAGTATTTT
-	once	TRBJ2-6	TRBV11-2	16	CASSFSGSSGANVLTF	TGTGCCAGCAGCTTCAGCGGTAGCTCTGGGGCCAACGTCCTGACTTTC
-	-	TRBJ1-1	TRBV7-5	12	CVRKQENTEAFF	TGTGTCAGGAAACAGGAAAACACTGAAGCTTTCTTT
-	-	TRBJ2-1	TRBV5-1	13	CASRRGEYNEQFF	TGCGCCAGCAGGCGTGGAGAGTACAATGAGCAGTTCTTC
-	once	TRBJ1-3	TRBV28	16	CASSLMAPGFGNTIYF	TGTGCCAGCAGTTTAATGGCGCCAGGTTTCGGAAACACCATATATTTT
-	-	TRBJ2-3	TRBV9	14	CASSVAGYTDTQYF	TGTGCCAGCAGCGTAGCTGGGTACACAGATACGCAGTATTTT
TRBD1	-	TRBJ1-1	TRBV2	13	CASSRDRGTEAFF	TGTGCCAGCAGCAGGGACAGGGGCACTGAAGCTTTCTTT
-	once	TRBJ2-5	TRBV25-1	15	CASSVTAGLIETQYF	TGTGCCAGCAGTGTGACAGCGGGCCTCATAGAGACCCAGTACTTC
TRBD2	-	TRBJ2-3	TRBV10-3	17	CAISPLLAGGGTDTQYF	TGTGCCATCAGCCCACTCCTAGCGGGAGGGGGCACAGATACGCAGTATTTT
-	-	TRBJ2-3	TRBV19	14	CASSIPGPRREQYF	TGTGCCAGTAGTATTCCGGGGCCCCGAAGGGAGCAGTATTTT
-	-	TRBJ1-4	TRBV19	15	CASSILGGQNEKLFF	TGTGCCAGTAGTATCCTGGGGGGGCAGAATGAAAAACTGTTTTTT
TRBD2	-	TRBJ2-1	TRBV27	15	CASSLSLAGVGEQFF	TGTGCCAGCAGTTTAAGTCTAGCGGGAGTCGGGGAGCAGTTCTTC